This TCR beta chain is from a study of long-term antiretroviral therapy in people with HIV. Sequencing used immunoSEQ v3.0 at survey level. The table came from immunoSEQ multiplex PCR; TCRdb's copy has only in-frame clones and leaves some out. Of tens of thousands of clones listed, more than 75% are singletons. Material: unsorted PBMCs, obtained 0.5 years after starting antiretroviral therapy. The TCR comes from a woman aged 40 to 55 with HIV.

The CDR3 region has the DNA TGTGCCAGCAGCCCCGAACCAGCAGATACGCAGTATTTT. Its translation is CASSPEPADTQYF. This chain uses TRBV7-8 with TRBJ2-3; D uncertain. Germline loops: CDR1 SGHVS, CDR2 FQNEAQ. With 5 bases removed from V and 4 bases from J, the gap between germline ends came to 10 bases. This CDR3 spans 13 amino acids.